These T cell receptor beta chains were read from a single sample in a study of early stage breast cancer tumors. Produced via immunoSEQ multiplex PCR; TCRdb's table is partial and in-frame only. Of about 50,000 clones listed, 70% to 80% are singletons. Sequencing was carried out using blood. All receptors come from a person in their twenties or thirties with breast cancer. Both conserved end residues are part of each CDR3. A D gene is named only where the DNA matches it firmly. The size entry is marked missing in some rows and otherwise reads once, few, many or a size class.

v_gene: TRBV19; d_gene: -; abundance: -; j_gene: TRBJ1-5; CDR3aa: CASSIKDRATQPQHF; CDR3nt: TGTGCCAGTAGTATCAAGGACCGGGCAACTCAGCCCCAGCATTTT
v_gene: TRBV19; d_gene: -; abundance: -; j_gene: TRBJ2-2; CDR3aa: CASSIGGTLARPTGELFF; CDR3nt: TGTGCCAGTAGTATAGGTGGGACACTAGCGCGGCCTACCGGGGAGCTGTTTTTT
v_gene: TRBV27; d_gene: -; abundance: once; j_gene: TRBJ1-5; CDR3aa: CASSFYREANQPQHF; CDR3nt: TGTGCCAGCAGTTTTTACAGGGAGGCGAATCAGCCCCAGCATTTT
v_gene: TRBV19; d_gene: -; abundance: -; j_gene: TRBJ2-7; CDR3aa: CASSIQAVLTYEQYF; CDR3nt: TGTGCCAGTAGTATACAGGCCGTTCTTACCTACGAGCAGTACTTC
v_gene: TRBV5-1; d_gene: -; abundance: -; j_gene: TRBJ2-6; CDR3aa: CASRSESGANVLTF; CDR3nt: TGCGCCAGCAGATCAGAGTCTGGGGCCAACGTCCTGACTTTC
v_gene: TRBV12-5; d_gene: TRBD2; abundance: -; j_gene: TRBJ2-3; CDR3aa: CASGLVWTSGRAAVDTQYF; CDR3nt: TGTGCTAGTGGTTTGGTATGGACTAGCGGGAGGGCTGCGGTGGATACGCAGTATTTT
v_gene: TRBV6-5; d_gene: -; abundance: -; j_gene: TRBJ1-1; CDR3aa: CASSYGRNTEAFF; CDR3nt: TGTGCCAGCAGTTACGGTAGGAACACTGAAGCTTTCTTT
v_gene: TRBV12-5; d_gene: TRBD2; abundance: -; j_gene: TRBJ2-7; CDR3aa: CASGLAAKEQYF; CDR3nt: TGTGCCTCGGGACTAGCGGCGAAAGAGCAGTACTTC
v_gene: TRBV10-1; d_gene: TRBD2; abundance: once; j_gene: TRBJ2-1; CDR3aa: CASSESLAGLNEQFF; CDR3nt: TGCGCCAGCAGTGAGTCTCTAGCGGGACTCAATGAGCAGTTCTTC
v_gene: TRBV4-3; d_gene: TRBD2; abundance: medium-sized; j_gene: TRBJ2-7; CDR3aa: CASSQRSGIVEQYF; CDR3nt: TGCGCCAGCAGCCAACGTAGCGGGATAGTCGAGCAGTACTTC
v_gene: TRBV7-2; d_gene: TRBD2; abundance: -; j_gene: TRBJ2-7; CDR3aa: CASSASGVAGYYEQYF; CDR3nt: TGTGCCAGCAGCGCATCAGGGGTAGCGGGATACTACGAGCAGTACTTC
v_gene: TRBV2; d_gene: -; abundance: -; j_gene: TRBJ1-2; CDR3aa: CASSERGDGYTF; CDR3nt: TGTGCCAGCAGTGAACGGGGGGATGGCTACACCTTC
v_gene: TRBV19; d_gene: -; abundance: -; j_gene: TRBJ1-2; CDR3aa: CASSILGGGYTF; CDR3nt: TGTGCCAGTAGTATCCTGGGTGGTGGCTACACCTTC
v_gene: TRBV6-4; d_gene: -; abundance: -; j_gene: TRBJ1-1; CDR3aa: CASSDSPENTEAFF; CDR3nt: TGTGCCAGCAGTGACTCCCCAGAGAACACTGAAGCTTTCTTT
v_gene: TRBV11-2; d_gene: TRBD2; abundance: -; j_gene: TRBJ2-1; CDR3aa: CASSLGVAGATSSYNEQFF; CDR3nt: TGTGCCAGCAGCTTAGGGGTAGCGGGAGCGACGAGCTCCTACAATGAGCAGTTCTTC
v_gene: TRBV19; d_gene: TRBD1; abundance: -; j_gene: TRBJ2-2; CDR3aa: CASRSPGQRNTGELFF; CDR3nt: TGTGCCAGTAGGAGCCCGGGACAGCGGAACACCGGGGAGCTGTTTTTT
v_gene: TRBV19; d_gene: -; abundance: -; j_gene: TRBJ1-1; CDR3aa: CATRGGNQNTEAFF; CDR3nt: TGTGCCACACGCGGCGGGAACCAGAACACTGAAGCTTTCTTT
v_gene: TRBV2; d_gene: -; abundance: many; j_gene: TRBJ2-1; CDR3aa: CASSLYNEQFF; CDR3nt: TGTGCCAGCAGTTTATACAATGAGCAGTTCTTC
v_gene: TRBV9; d_gene: -; abundance: -; j_gene: TRBJ2-7; CDR3aa: CASSVVDSSYEQYF; CDR3nt: TGTGCCAGCAGCGTAGTCGACAGTTCCTACGAGCAGTACTTC
v_gene: TRBV5-6; d_gene: -; abundance: -; j_gene: TRBJ2-7; CDR3aa: CASSTGTVTYEQYF; CDR3nt: TGTGCCAGCAGCACCGGGACTGTTACCTACGAGCAGTACTTC
v_gene: TRBV6-1; d_gene: -; abundance: -; j_gene: TRBJ1-5; CDR3aa: CASRPQATSNQPQHF; CDR3nt: TGTGCCAGCAGGCCTCAGGCGACCAGCAATCAGCCCCAGCATTTT
v_gene: TRBV6-4; d_gene: -; abundance: -; j_gene: TRBJ1-4; CDR3aa: CASSGGVSSTNEKLFF; CDR3nt: TGTGCCAGCAGCGGTGGAGTCTCCTCAACTAATGAAAAACTGTTTTTT
v_gene: TRBV7-3; d_gene: -; abundance: -; j_gene: TRBJ2-1; CDR3aa: CASSPWPASYNEQFF; CDR3nt: TGTGCCAGCAGCCCTTGGCCCGCCTCCTACAATGAGCAGTTCTTC
v_gene: TRBV20-1; d_gene: -; abundance: -; j_gene: TRBJ1-2; CDR3aa: CSASLDYGYTF; CDR3nt: TGCAGTGCTAGCTTGGACTATGGCTACACCTTC
v_gene: TRBV4-1; d_gene: TRBD2; abundance: -; j_gene: TRBJ2-3; CDR3aa: CASSQVTSGRNTDTQYF; CDR3nt: TGCGCCAGCAGCCAGGTGACTAGCGGAAGAAACACAGATACGCAGTATTTT
v_gene: TRBV5-1; d_gene: -; abundance: -; j_gene: TRBJ1-3; CDR3aa: CASSLELGRTIYF; CDR3nt: TGCGCCAGCAGCTTGGAACTTGGGAGGACCATATATTTT
v_gene: TRBV15; d_gene: -; abundance: -; j_gene: TRBJ1-1; CDR3aa: CATSILRGAEAFF; CDR3nt: TGTGCCACCAGCATCCTGAGGGGAGCTGAAGCTTTCTTT
v_gene: TRBV11-3; d_gene: -; abundance: -; j_gene: TRBJ1-1; CDR3aa: CASSGQGTTEAFF; CDR3nt: TGTGCCAGCAGCGGCCAGGGTACAACTGAAGCTTTCTTT
v_gene: TRBV10-3; d_gene: TRBD2; abundance: -; j_gene: TRBJ2-2; CDR3aa: CAISESGAYTGELFF; CDR3nt: TGTGCCATCAGTGAAAGCGGGGCCTACACCGGGGAGCTGTTTTTT
v_gene: TRBV7-2; d_gene: -; abundance: -; j_gene: TRBJ2-3; CDR3aa: CASSRWAIPLLSTDTQYF; CDR3nt: TGTGCCAGCAGCAGATGGGCTATACCCCTCCTTAGCACAGATACGCAGTATTTT
v_gene: TRBV5-1; d_gene: TRBD2; abundance: -; j_gene: TRBJ2-7; CDR3aa: CASSLLGGTYEQYF; CDR3nt: TGCGCCAGCAGCTTGTTGGGGGGGACCTACGAGCAGTACTTC